Listed here are 19 T cell receptor beta chains from one sample, sequenced in a study of type 1 regulatory T cells. TCRdb passed the reads through MiXCR, listing each CDR3 protein once. Of about 60,000 distinct CDR3 sequences listed, 62% are singletons. For these receptors, no antigen is known. Sequences were obtained from cultured non-Tr1 T cells, either the whole culture or a sorted T cell fraction (not recorded which). Every receptor here comes from a human donor in good health.

The gene calls are TRBV5-1 and TRBJ2-7; 9 bases align to TRBD1. CDR1 and CDR2 (germline): SGHRS, YFSETQ. This CDR3 has 13 amino acids. V was clipped by 7 bases and J by 6 bases; unmatched bases: 8. CDR3 DNA sequence: TGCGCCAGCTCACCAGGGGACAGGGTCGAGCAGTACTTC. Its translation: CASSPGDRVEQYF.

V gene TRBV12-3 or TRBV12-4 combines with J gene TRBJ2-6, with no clear D. The CDR3 extends over 13 amino acids. V lost 9 bases, J lost 0 bases, and 6 bases lay in between. CDR3 loop: CASWSSGANVLTF. DNA of the CDR3: TGTGCCAGTTGGAGCTCTGGGGCCAACGTCCTGACTTTC.

This clonotype showed up just a few times. The rearrangement uses TRBV20-1 and TRBJ2-2; 9 bases are shared with TRBD2. The V segment lost 7 bases and the J segment 4 bases; nucleotides outside the gene matches: 4. Germline V CDR1 and CDR2: DFQATT, SNEGSKA (reference sequence). The CDR3 contains 13 residues. CDR3 residues: CSVVAGATGELFF. The CDR3 region has the DNA TGCAGTGTCGTAGCGGGGGCCACCGGGGAGCTGTTTTTT.

The rearrangement links TRBV29-1 to TRBJ2-5; D remains ambiguous. V was shortened by 8 bases and J by 1 base, with 14 bases between the two germline ends. The germline CDR1 and CDR2 sequences are SQVTM and ANQGSEA. The CDR3 runs 13 residues. The chain's CDR3 is CSYDGGVQETQYF. CDR3 DNA sequence: TGCAGCTACGATGGCGGAGTCCAAGAGACCCAGTACTTC.

The chain recombines TRBV20-1 with TRBJ2-3; D ambiguous. Germline V gives CDR1 DFQATT, CDR2 SNEGSKA (reference sequence). The CDR3 contains 12 residues. V lost 3 bases to trimming and J lost 1 base, with 5 bases between them. CDR3 in amino acids: CSASGRTDTQYF. CDR3 bases: TGCAGTGCTAGCGGGCGCACAGATACGCAGTATTTT.

The V gene is TRBV4-1, the J gene TRBJ2-7; TRBD2 might be the D (5 bases). V shed 5 bases and J shed 2 bases, with 13 bases lying between them. CDR1 is MGHRA, CDR2 YSYEKL, per germline. The CDR3 covers 14 residues. CDR3 sequence: CASSYKEGPYEQYF. CDR3 nucleotides: TGCGCCAGCAGCTACAAAGAGGGCCCCTACGAGCAGTACTTC.

This chain joins TRBV6-1 and TRBJ1-2, with TRBD1 as a possible D gene (6 bases). V dropped 1 base and J dropped 4 bases, with 16 bases sitting between them. Germline lookup yields CDR1 MNHNS and CDR2 SASEGT. The CDR3 loop spans 16 amino acids. The CDR3 DNA sequence: TGTGCCAGCAGTGAAGGATGGGGGGGGGCAGGCTATGGCTACACCTTC. Protein product: CASSEGWGGAGYGYTF.

The V call is TRBV2, the J call TRBJ2-5, with 7 bases fitting TRBD2. This CDR3 region has 15 residues. V lost 1 base, J lost 7 bases, and 9 bases stayed unmatched. The V gene's germline CDR1 is SNHLY and CDR2 FYNNEI. CDR3 sequence reads: CASSEVRGSEGTQYF. The CDR3 DNA is TGTGCCAGCAGTGAAGTACGCGGGAGCGAAGGGACCCAGTACTTC.

Of note for this clonotype: At one end, the junction sequence differs from germline, possibly due to a read error. The chain employs TRBV5-1 and TRBJ2-1; D perhaps matches TRBD2 (7 bases). CDR3 length: 15 amino acids. Per germline, CDR1 SGHRS and CDR2 YFSETQ. CDR3 sequence reads: CASTLGGALFDEQCF. In nucleotides, the CDR3 is TGCGCCAGCACCCTGGGGGGGGCCCTCTTCGATGAGCAGTGCTTC.

The chain uses TRBV7-8 and TRBJ1-3; D possibly corresponds to TRBD1 (5 bases). V lost 0 bases and J lost 0, with 18 bases in between. The CDR3 spans 19 residues. Germline V gives CDR1 SGHVS, CDR2 FQNEAQ. In DNA form, the CDR3 reads TGTGCCAGCAGCTTAGCTTGGGAACAGGCTCAGTTCTCTGGAAACACCATATATTTT. Amino acid sequence: CASSLAWEQAQFSGNTIYF.

This clonotype turned up a few times. The rearrangement links TRBV3-1 to TRBJ2-1; the D is unclear. The CDR3 covers 15 residues. Between the trimmed V and J ends, which lost 1 base and 2 bases, there was a span of 9 bases. Germline V gives CDR1 LGHDT, CDR2 YNNKEL (reference sequence). The CDR3 loop is CASSQGTPTYNEQFF. Written as DNA, the CDR3 is TGTGCCAGCAGCCAAGGGACCCCGACCTACAATGAGCAGTTCTTC.

Concerning this clonotype itself: A clone one base away is much larger, so this may be a read error. The V call is TRBV27, the J call TRBJ1-1; D is possibly TRBD1 (5 bases). CDR1 and CDR2 (germline): MNHEY, SMNVEV (reference sequence). This CDR3 has 15 amino acids. The CDR3 nucleotides are TGTGCCAGCCGACCGGGGGGTTTCGTGAACACTAAAGCTTTCTTT. Translated: CASRPGGFVNTKAFF.

This chain joins TRBV27 and TRBJ2-1; 15 bases align to TRBD2. The CDR3 consists of 19 residues. With V trimmed by 2 bases and J by 3 bases, 8 bases remained unmatched. Germline CDR1 MNHEY, CDR2 SMNVEV (reference sequence). In DNA, the CDR3 is TGTGCCAGCAGTTTAAAGGGACTAGCGGGAGGTGGGCTCTACAATGAGCAGTTCTTC. Its protein is CASSLKGLAGGGLYNEQFF.

Only a few counts were recorded for this clonotype. This chain joins TRBV10-3 and TRBJ2-5, with 7 positions matching TRBD2. Germline CDR1 ENHRY, CDR2 SYGVKD. The CDR3 is made up of 14 amino acids. Trimming at V came to 6 bases and at J to 3 bases, leaving 7 bases not matched to a gene. The CDR3 DNA follows: TGTGCCATCAGCCCCGGGACTACTAAAGAGACCCAGTACTTC. It is translated as CAISPGTTKETQYF.

The chain links TRBV4-2 to TRBJ2-3; no definite D call. Germline V gives CDR1 LGHNA, CDR2 YNFKEQ. CDR3 length: 14 amino acids. V gave up 1 base and J gave up 4 bases, with 9 bases separating them. The CDR3 nucleotides read TGTGCCAGCAGCCAAGCCGGTGGGTCAGATACGCAGTATTTT. This gives the protein CASSQAGGSDTQYF.

The chain uses TRBV20-1 and TRBJ1-1, with unresolved D. Trimming shortened V by 3 bases and J by 2 bases, and 13 bases separated the two germline ends. This CDR3 spans 14 amino acids. Germline CDR1 and CDR2: DFQATT and SNEGSKA (reference sequence). The CDR3 spells CSASKIIDNTEAFF. CDR3 nucleotide sequence: TGCAGTGCTAGTAAGATAATTGATAACACTGAAGCTTTCTTT.

V is TRBV4-2 and J is TRBJ2-6; D is undetermined. Trimming took 0 bases from V and 3 from J, leaving 15 bases between them. Germline assignment: CDR1 LGHNA and CDR2 YNFKEQ. There are 18 residues in the CDR3. The CDR3 sequence: CASSQEMIMSGGANVLTF. The CDR3 bases are TGTGCCAGCAGCCAAGAAATGATTATGTCTGGTGGGGCCAACGTCCTGACTTTC.

This clonotype appeared once. The chain couples TRBV18 to TRBJ1-1, with TRBD1 matching 8 bases. The germline gives CDR1 KGHSH, CDR2 LQKENI. The CDR3 covers 14 residues. V lost 3 bases to trimming and J lost 2 bases; unmatched junction nucleotides: 2. CDR3 residues: CASSPTGDNTEAFF. As DNA, the CDR3 is TGTGCCAGCTCACCGACAGGGGATAACACTGAAGCTTTCTTT.

This clonotype has a handful of counts. The chain joins TRBV5-1 to TRBJ2-7; the match to TRBD2 covers 11 bases. The V gene end was trimmed by 0 bases and the J gene end by 2 bases; junction bases not matched to a gene: 4. The CDR3 is made up of 16 amino acids. Germline CDR1 reads SGHRS; CDR2 reads YFSETQ. CDR3 loop: CASSLEVGLAAYEQYF. CDR3 nucleotides: TGCGCCAGCAGCTTGGAAGTGGGACTAGCGGCCTACGAGCAGTACTTC. Filled out from reference TRBV5-1 and TRBJ2-7, the complete variable domain reads KAGVTQTPRYLIKTRGQQVTLSCSPISGHRSVSWYQQTPGQGLQFLFEYFSETQRNKGNFPGRFSGRQFSNSRSEMNVSTLELGDSALYLCASSLEVGLAAYEQYFGPGTRLTVT.